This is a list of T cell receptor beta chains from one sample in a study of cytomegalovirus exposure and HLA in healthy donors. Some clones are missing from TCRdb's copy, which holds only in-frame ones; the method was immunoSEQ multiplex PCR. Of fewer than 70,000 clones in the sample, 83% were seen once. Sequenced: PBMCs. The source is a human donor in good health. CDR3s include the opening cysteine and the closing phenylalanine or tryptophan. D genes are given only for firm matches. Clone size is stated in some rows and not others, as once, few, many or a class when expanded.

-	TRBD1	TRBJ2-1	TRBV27	CASSLWGTGNNEQFF	TGTGCCAGCAGTTTATGGGGGACAGGAAACAATGAGCAGTTCTTC
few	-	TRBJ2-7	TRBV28	CASSRGAILPYEQYF	TGTGCCAGCAGCCGAGGAGCGATATTACCCTACGAGCAGTACTTC
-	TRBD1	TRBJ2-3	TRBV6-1	CASSGDRADRFTDTQYF	TGTGCCAGCAGTGGGGACAGGGCTGATCGTTTCACAGATACGCAGTATTTT
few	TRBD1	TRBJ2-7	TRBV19	CASSIGPGGSWEQYF	TGTGCCAGTAGTATAGGTCCAGGGGGCTCATGGGAGCAGTACTTC
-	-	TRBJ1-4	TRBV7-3	CATPDPTNEKLFF	TGTGCCACCCCAGATCCAACTAATGAAAAACTGTTTTTT
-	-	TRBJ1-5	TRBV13	CASSPEGAGDQPQHF	TGTGCCAGCAGCCCAGAAGGGGCGGGGGATCAGCCCCAGCATTTT
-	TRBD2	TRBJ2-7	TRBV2	CASGMGGSSYEQYF	TGTGCCAGCGGAATGGGCGGGAGCTCCTACGAGCAGTACTTC
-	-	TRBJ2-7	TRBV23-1	CASSQGRGVKYEQYF	TGCGCCAGCAGTCAAGGCAGGGGAGTAAAGTACGAGCAGTACTTC
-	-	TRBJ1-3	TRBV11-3	CASSQEGTAGNTIYF	TGTGCCAGCAGCCAGGAGGGGACGGCTGGAAACACCATATATTTT
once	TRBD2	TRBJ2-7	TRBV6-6	CASSQGLAGFLEQYF	TGTGCCAGCAGCCAGGGACTAGCGGGGTTTTTGGAGCAGTACTTC
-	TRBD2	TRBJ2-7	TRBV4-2	CASSQDRKGLAEAYGQYF	TGTGCCAGCAGCCAAGATCGGAAGGGGCTAGCGGAAGCCTACGGGCAGTACTTC
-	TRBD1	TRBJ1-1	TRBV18	CASSPSRDRDAEAFF	TGTGCCAGCTCACCATCGAGGGACAGGGACGCTGAAGCTTTCTTT
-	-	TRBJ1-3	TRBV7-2	CASSLMWGLGNTIYF	TGTGCCAGCAGCTTAATGTGGGGGCTGGGAAACACCATATATTTT
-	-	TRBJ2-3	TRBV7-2	CASSLIQGPDTQYF	TGTGCCAGCAGCTTAATACAGGGCCCAGATACGCAGTATTTT
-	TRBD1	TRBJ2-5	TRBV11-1	CASNDRGVGETQYF	TGTGCCAGCAACGACAGGGGGGTGGGAGAGACCCAGTACTTC
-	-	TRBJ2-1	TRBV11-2	CASSPRTGGTQFF	TGTGCCAGCAGCCCTCGGACCGGGGGTACGCAGTTCTTC
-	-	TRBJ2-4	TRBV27	CASRRPEFENIQYF	TGTGCCAGCAGGCGGCCGGAATTTGAAAACATTCAGTACTTC
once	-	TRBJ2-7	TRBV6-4	CASSAYGGGEQYF	TGTGCCAGCAGTGCCTACGGGGGAGGCGAGCAGTACTTC